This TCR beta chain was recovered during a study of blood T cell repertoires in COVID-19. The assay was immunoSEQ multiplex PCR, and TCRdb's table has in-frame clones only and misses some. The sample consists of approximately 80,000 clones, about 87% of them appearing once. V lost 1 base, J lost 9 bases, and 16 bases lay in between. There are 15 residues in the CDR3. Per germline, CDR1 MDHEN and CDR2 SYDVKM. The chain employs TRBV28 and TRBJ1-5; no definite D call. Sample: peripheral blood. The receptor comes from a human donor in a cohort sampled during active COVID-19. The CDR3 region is CASSLFAGGGRPQHF. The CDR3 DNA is TGTGCCAGCAGTTTATTTGCGGGAGGCGGTAGGCCCCAGCATTTT. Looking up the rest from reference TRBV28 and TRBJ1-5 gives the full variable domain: DVKVTQSSRYLVKRTGEKVFLECVQDMDHENMFWYRQDPGLGLRLIYFSYDVKMKEKGDIPEGYSVSREKKERFSLILESASTNQTSMYLCASSLFAGGGRPQHFGDGTRLSIL.